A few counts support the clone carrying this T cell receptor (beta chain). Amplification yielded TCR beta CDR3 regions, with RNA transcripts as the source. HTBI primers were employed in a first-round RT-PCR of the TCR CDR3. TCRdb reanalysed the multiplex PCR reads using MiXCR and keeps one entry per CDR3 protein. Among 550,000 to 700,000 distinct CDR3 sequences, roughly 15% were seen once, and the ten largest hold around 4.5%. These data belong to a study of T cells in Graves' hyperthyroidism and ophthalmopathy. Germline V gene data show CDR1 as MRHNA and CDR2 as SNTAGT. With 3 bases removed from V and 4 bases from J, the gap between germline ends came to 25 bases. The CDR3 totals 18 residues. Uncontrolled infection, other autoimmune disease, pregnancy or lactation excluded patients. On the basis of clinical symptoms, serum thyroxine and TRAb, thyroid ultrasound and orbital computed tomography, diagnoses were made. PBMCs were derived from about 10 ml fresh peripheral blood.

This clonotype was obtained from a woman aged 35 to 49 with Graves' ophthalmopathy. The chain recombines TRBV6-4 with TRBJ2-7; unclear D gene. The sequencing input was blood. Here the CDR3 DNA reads TGTGCCAGCAGTGAATTTGAAGGCCTGAACTCCTGGGGATACGAGCAGTACTTC. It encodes CASSEFEGLNSWGYEQYF.